The clone carrying this TCR beta chain was observed a handful of times. Its antigen is still unknown. The source of the sample is a study of beta chain features in type 1 diabetes. Whole-study findings and limits: Insertions were fewer and deletions more numerous at VDJ junctions in type 1 diabetes patients. All four CD4+ subsets of Type 1 diabetes patients contained TCRB CDR3s that were moderately but significantly shorter.

Expressed TCRB transcripts were sequenced, since all the RNA that had been isolated was reverse transcribed. Only in-frame clones appear in the TCRdb table, and some are missing; sequencing was by immunoSEQ multiplex PCR. The sample carries 200,000 to 300,000 clones, roughly 11% recorded once. The CDR3 length is 13 residues. Germline values: CDR1 SNHLY, CDR2 FYNNEI. V shed 6 bases, J shed 4 bases, and the junction held 4 bases outside the gene matches. Via the markers CD45RO/CCR7/CD25/CD127/CD95/CD27, stem cell-like memory, regulatory, central memory and naive CD4+ cells were sorted. This chain connects TRBV2 to TRBJ2-3; 7 nucleotides agree with TRBD1. Source material: naive CD4+ T cells from blood. This clonotype was obtained from a man younger than 45 with type 1 diabetes. The CDR3 region is CASRQGWSDTQYF. As DNA, the CDR3 is TGTGCCAGCAGACAGGGGTGGTCAGATACGCAGTATTTT.